This entry concerns a single TCR beta chain. In its sample, this clonotype was seen many times. Its target antigen remains unknown. Base-call qualities are not available, and no considerably larger clone is one nucleotide away. This entry is derived from a study of early T cells in non-severe SARS-CoV-2 infection (dated by TCRdb to about 2021). A note on the overall study: Bulk RNA from unsorted whole blood was used for TCR sequencing, so alpha and beta chains could not be paired.

The study was a case-control design nested within a healthcare worker cohort in London, UK, with weekly nasopharyngeal swab PCR tests and blood sampling. Healthcare workers were enrolled in the week of the UK lockdown, from 23 to 31 March 2020, and were followed every week for up to 16 weeks. Including cysteine and phenylalanine, the CDR3 has 15 amino acids. Only the CDR3 part of the read is kept: 45 bases, read in frame from the first base. V drops 0 bases and J drops 3 bases, leaving 9 bases in between. CDR1 and CDR2 are read off the germline V gene as KGHSH and LQKENI. The paper's findings and limits, for the study overall: VDJdb matching was skewed toward anti-spike CD8 responses and likely underestimated virus-specific expansions by missing private and CD4 specificities.

The protocol used for the library was 5' RACE. Sequencing was performed on a NextSeq 500. In the TCR library protocol, unique molecular identifiers were attached to individual cDNA molecules to correct for PCR bias and sequencing error. TCR alpha and beta chains were both sequenced, and the abundances of alpha and beta sequences in each sample were closely correlated with each other. In the authors' own workflow: Decombinator V4 was used to annotate TCR sequences for V gene, J gene and CDR3. Expanded TCRs were defined as changing significantly between any two time points under a Poisson model with p below 0.0001. Abundances of TCRs were expressed as counts per million after normalisation to the total number of TCRs sequenced in each sample. TRAV1-2 paired with TRAJ12, TRAJ20 or TRAJ33 defined MAIT TCRs, while TRAV10 paired with TRAJ18 defined iNKT TCRs. VDJdb, accessed on 1 November 2021, was searched for TCRs annotated for CMV, EBV and SARS-CoV-2, and TCRs annotated for more than one antigen were excluded. The public reads were quality trimmed at Q25 with fastp and then assembled into clones with MiXCR by TCRdb, keeping productive beta chains. Rows are combined by CDR3 protein, so each entry shows the most common genes and DNA. The V and J calls and clone size are TCRdb's, not the authors'. Present in this sample are approximately 40,000 distinct CDR3 sequences, under 13% of which were seen just once. 9.5% to 10% of the sample comes from the top ten.

Sequenced: whole blood. The rearrangement joined TRBV18 to TRBJ2-1; the D call could be TRBD1 or TRBD2, with each sharing 6 bases. The clonotype originates from an adult who was a healthcare worker with PCR-confirmed SARS-CoV-2 infection or an uninfected control (not recorded which). The CDR3 protein: CASSPPGGLYNEQFF. The DNA reads TGTGCCAGCTCACCACCCGGGGGCCTCTACAATGAGCAGTTCTTC.